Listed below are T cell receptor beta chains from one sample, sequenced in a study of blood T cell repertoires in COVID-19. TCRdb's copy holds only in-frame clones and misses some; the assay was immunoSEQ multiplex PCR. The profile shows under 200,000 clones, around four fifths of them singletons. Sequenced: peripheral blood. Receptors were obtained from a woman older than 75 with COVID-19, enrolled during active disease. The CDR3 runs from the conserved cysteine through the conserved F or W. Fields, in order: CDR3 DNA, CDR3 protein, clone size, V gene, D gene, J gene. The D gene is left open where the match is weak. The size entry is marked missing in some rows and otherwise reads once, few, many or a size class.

TGTGCCAGCAGCCAAGCCTTTGGACAGGGCGGAAACACCATATATTTT CASSQAFGQGGNTIYF - TRBV3-1/TRBV3-2 TRBD1 TRBJ1-3
TGTGCCAGCAGCTTCCAGGGGAGGGGCACCGGGGAGCTGTTTTTT CASSFQGRGTGELFF once TRBV11-3 - TRBJ2-2
TGTGCCACCAGTGATTCAGGCCAGCCCCAGCATTTT CATSDSGQPQHF - TRBV24-1 - TRBJ1-5
TGCGCCAGCAGCCCTTGGCCGAACACTGAAGCTTTCTTT CASSPWPNTEAFF - TRBV5-1 - TRBJ1-1
TGTGCCAGCAGTACAACGGACAGGGTGAGGTCGGTGAACACTGAAGCTTTCTTT CASSTTDRVRSVNTEAFF few TRBV28 TRBD1 TRBJ1-1
TGTGCCAGCAGCTACGGCGGCGGGGAGCTGTTTTTT CASSYGGGELFF few TRBV2 - TRBJ2-2
TGTGCCAGCAGTTTGGGACATCAAGAGACCCAGTACTTC CASSLGHQETQYF - TRBV12-3/TRBV12-4 - TRBJ2-5
TGTGCCAGCAGCCTGGGACAGGGGAGCACTGAAGCTTTCTTT CASSLGQGSTEAFF - TRBV6-5 TRBD1 TRBJ1-1
TGCGCCAGCAGCCCCACAGGGGATGGGGCCAACGTCCTGACTTTC CASSPTGDGANVLTF few TRBV4-1 TRBD1 TRBJ2-6
TGTGCCAGCAGCCCCCCGGGAAGCGGTTCCGATACGCAGTATTTT CASSPPGSGSDTQYF - TRBV5-4 - TRBJ2-3
TGCGCCAGCAGCTTGGGGAGCTCATCTTACACTGAAGCTTTCTTT CASSLGSSSYTEAFF - TRBV5-1 - TRBJ1-1
TGTGCCAGCCGACCTCAGGGCGCCTACGAGCAGTACTTC CASRPQGAYEQYF - TRBV7-9 - TRBJ2-7
TGTGCAGGAGGCGGGAGAACTTACAATGAGCAGTTCTTC CAGGGRTYNEQFF - TRBV2 TRBD2 TRBJ2-1
TGCGCCAGCAGCTTCGGCCGGGGGAACACAGATACGCAGTATTTT CASSFGRGNTDTQYF - TRBV5-1 - TRBJ2-3
TGTGCCAGCAGTTTAACGGGGGGCGGCCACGAGCAGTACTTC CASSLTGGGHEQYF - TRBV28 - TRBJ2-7
TGTGCCAGTCAAGCAGAGGTTAAGGCCAAAAACATTCAGTACTTC CASQAEVKAKNIQYF - TRBV19 - TRBJ2-4
TGCAGTGCTAGTGACAGGGGGGACTCCTACGAGCAGTACTTC CSASDRGDSYEQYF - TRBV20-1 TRBD1 TRBJ2-7
TGTGCCAGTAGTACGGGCGGCGGGGGCTATGGCTACACCTTC CASSTGGGGYGYTF - TRBV19 - TRBJ1-2
TGTGCCACCAGCCCCTTCGGTTTGCGCGGCGGGAGTGTTTCCTACAATGAGCAGTTCTTC CATSPFGLRGGSVSYNEQFF - TRBV15 TRBD2 TRBJ2-1
TGTGCCAGCAGCCCCGTGACAGGGCGGACTGAAGCTTTCTTT CASSPVTGRTEAFF - TRBV14 TRBD1 TRBJ1-1
TGTGCCAGCAGCTTAGCGGGAGGGGTTTACAATGAGCAGTTCTTC CASSLAGGVYNEQFF - TRBV7-6 TRBD2 TRBJ2-1
TGTGCCAGTACGTGGCGGGACAGCGATGGAAATTCACCCCTCCACTTT CASTWRDSDGNSPLHF few TRBV19 TRBD1 TRBJ1-6
TGTGCCAGCATGGGACAGGGGGCGTCTGAGCAGTTCTTC CASMGQGASEQFF - TRBV2 TRBD1 TRBJ2-1
TGTGCCAGCACTACGGGGGATCAGCCCCAGCATTTT CASTTGDQPQHF - TRBV7-9 - TRBJ1-5
TGTGCCAGTAGTATAGATGCGTGGAGAGCTGGAAACACCATATATTTT CASSIDAWRAGNTIYF - TRBV19 - TRBJ1-3
TGTGCCATCAGGGACGGACAGGCCTCGAGGGAGCAGTACTTC CAIRDGQASREQYF - TRBV10-3 TRBD1 TRBJ2-7
TGCAGTGCTAGTTCTAGTGGAGAGACCCAGTACTTC CSASSSGETQYF - TRBV20-1 - TRBJ2-5
TGTGCCAGCAGCTTAGGGGGGTTGGGGGCCGCGGAGACCCAGTACTTC CASSLGGLGAAETQYF once TRBV7-8 - TRBJ2-5
TGTGCCAGCAGCTCGCAGGGGGCTGGTGAAAAACTGTTTTTT CASSSQGAGEKLFF - TRBV7-2 TRBD1 TRBJ1-4
TGTGCCAGTAGTATAGATCTTTCGGGTGAAGCTTTCTTT CASSIDLSGEAFF - TRBV19 - TRBJ1-1
TGCGCCAGCAGCTTGGATGGGACAGGCTCCTACGAGCAGTACTTC CASSLDGTGSYEQYF - TRBV5-1 TRBD1 TRBJ2-7
TGTGCCAGCAGCCCCTGGCGGGACAGGGACGTGACCCAGTACTTC CASSPWRDRDVTQYF - TRBV3-1/TRBV3-2 TRBD1 TRBJ2-5
TGTGCCAGCATACCCGCCGCGGGGTACAATGAGCAGTTCTTC CASIPAAGYNEQFF - TRBV28 - TRBJ2-1
TGCAGTGCTAGTGAGCGGGACGTGTTCAATGAGCAGTTCTTC CSASERDVFNEQFF - TRBV20-1 TRBD2 TRBJ2-1
TGTGCCAGCTGCGCAGGGGGCGATCAGCCCCAGCATTTT CASCAGGDQPQHF - TRBV7-9 TRBD1 TRBJ1-5
TGTGCCAGCAGCCTTCAACCCTTTGAGAAGTACTTC CASSLQPFEKYF - TRBV6-5 - TRBJ2-7
TGCAGCGTCTGGACAGATAATAACTATGGCTACACCTTC CSVWTDNNYGYTF few TRBV29-1 - TRBJ1-2
TGCGCCAGCAGCTTGGACAGCGGTTACAATGAGCAGTTCTTC CASSLDSGYNEQFF - TRBV5-1 - TRBJ2-1
TGTGCCAGCAGCCCCCGAGGGGGTGGCTACACCTTC CASSPRGGGYTF - TRBV7-8 - TRBJ1-2
TGTGCCAGCAGCTACCAAACAGGGGCTTCGTACGAGCAGTACTTC CASSYQTGASYEQYF - TRBV11-2 TRBD1 TRBJ2-7
TGTGCCAGCACTTCGGAGACAGTGAATCAGCCCCAGCATTTT CASTSETVNQPQHF - TRBV6-6 - TRBJ1-5
TGTGCCAGCAGTTTTAATGGGGGCGAAGCTTTCTTT CASSFNGGEAFF - TRBV27 - TRBJ1-1
TGCAGCGTTGGGGACAGGGCGAACACCGGGGAGCTGTTTTTT CSVGDRANTGELFF - TRBV29-1 TRBD1 TRBJ2-2
TGTGCCAGCAGCTTGGGAGGAGCGGGGAGACTCACAGATACGCAGTATTTT CASSLGGAGRLTDTQYF - TRBV7-9 TRBD2 TRBJ2-3
TGCGCCAGCAGCTTGGACCCGGGACAGTCGGACTATGGCTACACCTTC CASSLDPGQSDYGYTF few TRBV5-1 TRBD1 TRBJ1-2
TGTGCCAGCAGCGGGACAAATCAGCCCCAGCATTTT CASSGTNQPQHF - TRBV6-5 - TRBJ1-5
TGTGCCACCAGTGATTTGTCGCAGGGGAGATTGACCGGGGAGCTGTTTTTT CATSDLSQGRLTGELFF once TRBV24-1 - TRBJ2-2
TGCGCCAGCAGCCCCGGGACAGGGGGCGCGGATGAGCAGTTCTTC CASSPGTGGADEQFF - TRBV10-1 TRBD1 TRBJ2-1
TGTGCCAGCAGTGAAGGGGGACTAATCTCCTACGAGCAGTACTTC CASSEGGLISYEQYF - TRBV6-1 TRBD2 TRBJ2-7
TGCGCCAGCGGATACGGGACAGCCAACCAAGAGACCCAGTACTTC CASGYGTANQETQYF - TRBV5-1 TRBD1 TRBJ2-5